This TCR beta chain appears in the sequencing data of a study of CD8 T cell repertoires and HIV-1 epitope variants. In the study overall: Control wells had CMV/EBV/flu peptides, negative Ebola AY9, or no peptide. Tested: three Gag epitope families, Nef HW9 and YT9.

For this clone: Its antigen is not identified.

Clones were sequenced by immunoSEQ multiplex PCR, and TCRdb holds only the in-frame ones, with some missing. The table records 6,000 to 6,500 clones, around 70% of them present only once. This TCR derives from a male donor with HIV. Material for sequencing was cultured CD8+ T cells derived from PBMCs.

CDR3 region: CASSLDRVAYNSPLHF. For the CDR3, the DNA is TGTGCCAGCAGCTTGGACAGGGTAGCCTATAATTCACCCCTCCACTTT. J is TRBJ1-6 and V is TRBV7-9, with 8 bases that match TRBD1. This CDR3 comprises 16 residues. Germline trimming cut 3 bases from V and 2 bases from J; bases unmatched to any gene: 3. The germline gives CDR1 SEHNR, CDR2 FQNEAQ (reference sequence).